This T cell receptor (beta chain) was profiled in a study of shared clonotypes between healthy human individuals. The overall study: Per-donor plates numbered three CD4 naive, three CD4 memory, two CD8 naive and one CD8 memory.

TCRdb keeps only in-frame clones here, not all; method: immunoSEQ multiplex PCR. In the table there are roughly 2 million clones, approximately 94% of which are singletons. Naive CD8 cells comprised CD45RO-negative, CCR7-positively selected cells, excluding terminally differentiated effector memory CD45RA+ cells. Participating donors were healthy, HIV-negative adults free of recent acute infections or vaccinations. The CDR3 contains 13 residues. Germline lookup yields CDR1 MGHRA and CDR2 YSYEKL. The V and J ends lost 2 bases and 0 bases respectively, with 5 bases between them. Overall study findings and caveats: Compared with memory subsets, naive subsets generally had larger estimated richness. Shared across several donors were about 4.6% of the naive CD4 clonotypes.

In regard to this clone: Its antigen is undetermined. The sample carries other DNA sequences with the same CDR3.

Sequencing was carried out using naive CD8+ T cells sorted from blood. This receptor was identified in a man aged 18 to 30 in good health. V and J are TRBV4-1 and TRBJ2-7; maybe TRBD1 (5 bases). CDR3 sequence: CASSQRGSYEQYF. CDR3 sequence (DNA): TGCGCCAGCAGCCAAAGGGGCTCCTACGAGCAGTACTTC.